The 14 T cell receptor beta chains below all came from one sample that was sequenced in a study of Ad26.COV2.S vaccination and SARS-CoV-2 variants. Libraries were prepared by immunoSEQ multiplex PCR; TCRdb keeps only in-frame clonotypes and omits some of them. The profile shows some 190,000 clones, around 90% of them singletons. The sample here was peripheral blood, taken after recovery from COVID-19. These receptors originate from a human donor who had recovered from COVID-19.

The chain has TRBV5-4 and TRBJ2-7, with 8 nucleotides matching TRBD2. The CDR3 runs 17 residues. The V gene's germline CDR1 is SGHNT and CDR2 YYREEE (reference sequence). Germline trimming cut 3 bases from V and 2 bases from J; bases unmatched to any gene: 13. CDR3 DNA: TGTGCCAGCAGCTCCCTCACGGCGGGGGGTCCCACCTACGAGCAGTACTTC. Amino acid sequence: CASSSLTAGGPTYEQYF.

This clone was detected only a few times. The rearrangement links TRBV5-4 to TRBJ2-1, with 8 bases aligning to TRBD1. The CDR3 has 15 residues. The germline CDR1 and CDR2 sequences are SGHNT and YYREEE (reference sequence). Trimming removed 2 bases from V and 2 bases from J; junction bases left unmatched: 3. The CDR3 bases are TGTGCCAGCAGCTTAGGACAGGGACCCTACAATGAGCAGTTCTTC. Its translation is CASSLGQGPYNEQFF.

The rearrangement uses TRBV5-1 and TRBJ2-1; D gene unclear. This CDR3 is 13 amino acids long. The V gene's germline CDR1 is SGHRS and CDR2 YFSETQ. V lost 0 bases and J lost 2, with 3 bases in between. DNA for the CDR3: TGCGCCAGCAGCTTGGTTCCCTACAATGAGCAGTTCTTC. Its protein is CASSLVPYNEQFF. Full variable domain (outside the CDR3, taken from reference TRBV5-1 and TRBJ2-1): KAGVTQTPRYLIKTRGQQVTLSCSPISGHRSVSWYQQTPGQGLQFLFEYFSETQRNKGNFPGRFSGRQFSNSRSEMNVSTLELGDSALYLCASSLVPYNEQFFGPGTRLTVL.

With regard to this clone: The sample carries other DNA sequences with the same CDR3. The chain joins TRBV5-5 to TRBJ1-1; D remains ambiguous. Trimming took 4 bases from V and 2 from J, leaving 12 bases between them. CDR3 length: 14 amino acids. Germline CDR1 SGHKS, CDR2 YYEKEE (reference sequence). The CDR3 bases are TGTGCCAGCAGCCTTCGTGCTGATAACACTGAAGCTTTCTTT. Protein product: CASSLRADNTEAFF.

The J gene is TRBJ2-1, the V gene TRBV4-2; 13 bases map to TRBD2. Losses at the gene ends were 6 bases for V and 7 bases for J; bases not matched to a gene: 6. CDR3 length: 15 residues. CDR1 is LGHNA, CDR2 YNFKEQ, per germline. The CDR3 DNA reads TGTGCCAGCAGTCTGACTAGCGGGGGGAGGAATGAGCAGTTCTTC. This encodes CASSLTSGGRNEQFF.

The V gene is TRBV7-6, the J gene TRBJ1-1; no reliable D call. This CDR3 contains 13 residues. Germline CDR1 SGHVS, CDR2 FNYEAQ. Trimming took 2 bases from V and 1 from J, leaving 5 bases between them. The CDR3 loop reads CASSLQPNTEAFF. The CDR3 bases are TGTGCCAGCAGCTTACAGCCGAACACTGAAGCTTTCTTT.

The chain recombines TRBV5-4 with TRBJ1-1; D not certain. Germline V gives CDR1 SGHNT, CDR2 YYREEE (reference sequence). This CDR3 is built from 13 residues. Trimming took off 6 bases at V and 1 base at J, with 10 bases between the two ends. The CDR3 loop is CASTRGWNTEAFF. The CDR3 nucleotides are TGTGCCAGCACCCGGGGTTGGAACACTGAAGCTTTCTTT.

V gene TRBV14 combines with J gene TRBJ1-3; D not resolved. The CDR3 is 14 residues long. V lost 3 bases to trimming and J lost 0 bases, with 6 bases between them. Germline values: CDR1 SGHDN, CDR2 FVKESK. The CDR3, as DNA: TGTGCCAGCAGCCACACGGGCTCTGGAAACACCATATATTTT. Translating gives CASSHTGSGNTIYF.

The DNA for the CDR3 is TGTGCCAGCTCACCACTCGACAGGGGGACCTCTGGAAACACCATATATTTT. Its protein is CASSPLDRGTSGNTIYF. The V and J genes are TRBV18 and TRBJ1-3, with 9 bases matching TRBD1. With V trimmed by 1 base and J by 0 bases, 4 bases remained unmatched. The CDR3 length is 17 residues. CDR1 and CDR2 from the germline V gene are KGHSH and LQKENI. Complete variable domain (other parts from reference TRBV18 and TRBJ1-3): NAGVMQNPRHLVRRRGQEARLRCSPMKGHSHVYWYRQLPEEGLKFMVYLQKENIIDESGMPKERFSAEFPKEGPSILRIQQVVRGDSAAYFCASSPLDRGTSGNTIYFGEGSWLTVV.

The chain is built from TRBV7-2 and TRBJ1-3, with D hard to call. This CDR3 is 15 amino acids long. CDR1 is SGHTA, CDR2 FQGNSA, per germline. V was cut by 3 bases and J by 0 bases, with 9 bases left in between. The chain's CDR3 is CASSFYGSSGNTIYF. CDR3 nucleotides: TGTGCCAGCAGCTTTTACGGGTCCTCTGGAAACACCATATATTTT.

This clone is a singleton in its sample. The CDR3 loop reads CASTRGTNTGELFF. The CDR3 DNA reads TGTGCCAGTACACGAGGGACGAACACCGGGGAGCTGTTTTTT. The rearrangement links TRBV19 to TRBJ2-2, with D possibly TRBD2 on 5 matching bases. The CDR3 sequence is 14 residues long. With 7 bases removed from V and 0 bases from J, the gap between germline ends came to 9 bases. In germline, CDR1 is LNHDA, CDR2 SQIVND (reference sequence).

The CDR3 sequence: CASTPMVGNTEAFF. CDR3 nucleotides: TGTGCCAGCACCCCAATGGTGGGGAACACTGAAGCTTTCTTT. The V gene is TRBV7-9, the J gene TRBJ1-1; D ambiguous. Germline values: CDR1 SEHNR, CDR2 FQNEAQ (reference sequence). V was shortened by 7 bases and J by 1 base, with 13 bases between the two germline ends. This CDR3 has 14 residues.

The CDR3 spells CASSLRGREETQYF. The CDR3 region has the DNA TGTGCCAGCAGTTTACGGGGTAGGGAAGAGACCCAGTACTTC. V gene TRBV27 combines with J gene TRBJ2-5; D is possibly TRBD2 (5 bases). CDR1 and CDR2 from the germline V gene are MNHEY and SMNVEV (reference sequence). V was cut by 2 bases and J by 3 bases, with 10 bases left in between. This CDR3 region has 14 residues.

As for this clone: Different DNA sequences within this sample yield the same CDR3. J is TRBJ1-2 and V is TRBV28; 9 bases agree with TRBD1. CDR3 size: 14 residues. CDR1 MDHEN and CDR2 SYDVKM come from the germline V gene. V gave up 6 bases and J gave up 5 bases; unmatched junction bases: 7. CDR3 sequence: CASSTGTGNYGYTF. In nucleotides, the CDR3 is TGTGCCAGCAGCACCGGGACAGGGAATTATGGCTACACCTTC.